The T cell receptor beta chain under discussion was sequenced for a study of cytomegalovirus exposure and HLA in healthy donors. Here immunoSEQ multiplex PCR was the method, and the copy in TCRdb shows in-frame clones only, minus some. The repertoire includes about 350,000 clones, around 87% of them detected once, and 1% to 1.5% sits in the top ten. This TCR came from a woman in her twenties or thirties in good health and CMV-seropositive. The sample was PBMCs.

As DNA, the CDR3 is TGTGCCAGCAGCTTAGTCGGAGGTGAACTGTTTTTT. Translation: CASSLVGGELFF. The gene calls are TRBV7-6 and TRBJ1-4, with D unclear. Between the trimmed V and J ends, which lost 1 base and 12 bases, there was a span of 9 bases. CDR1 is SGHVS, CDR2 FNYEAQ, per germline. The CDR3 has 12 residues. Full variable domain (rest looked up from reference TRBV7-6 and TRBJ1-4): GAGVSQSPRYKVTKRGQDVALRCDPISGHVSLYWYRQALGQGPEFLTYFNYEAQQDKSGLPNDRFSAERPEGSISTLTIQRTEQRDSAMYRCASSLVGGELFFGSGTQLSVL.